This TCR beta chain was recovered during a study of blood T cell repertoires in COVID-19. Study at large: The study drew acute and convalescent COVID-19 samples from the United States, Italy and Spain. Nucleic acid was either cDNA or gDNA, and it came from T cells, B-cell-depleted T cells, or PBMCs.

From germline, CDR1 is SGHAT and CDR2 FQNNGV. The CDR3 is made up of 13 amino acids. V shed 7 bases and J shed 5 bases, with 14 bases lying between them. Authors' methods: Scientists estimated how many nucleated cells there were by amplifying reference gene primers. The protocol was immunoSEQ multiplex PCR, while the TCRdb copy is restricted to in-frame clones and leaves out a portion. V, J and clone size were drawn from that table, and D and trimming were deduced from the DNA. This sample has approximately 100,000 clones, with roughly 85% found just once. The origin of this receptor is a woman between 55 and 75 years old with acute or convalescent COVID-19. The chain links TRBV11-2 to TRBJ2-5, with D tentatively TRBD2 (6 bases). Sequencing input: peripheral blood. CDR3: CASNSWGEETQYF. Written as DNA, the CDR3 is TGTGCCAGCAACTCTTGGGGGGAGGAGACCCAGTACTTC.